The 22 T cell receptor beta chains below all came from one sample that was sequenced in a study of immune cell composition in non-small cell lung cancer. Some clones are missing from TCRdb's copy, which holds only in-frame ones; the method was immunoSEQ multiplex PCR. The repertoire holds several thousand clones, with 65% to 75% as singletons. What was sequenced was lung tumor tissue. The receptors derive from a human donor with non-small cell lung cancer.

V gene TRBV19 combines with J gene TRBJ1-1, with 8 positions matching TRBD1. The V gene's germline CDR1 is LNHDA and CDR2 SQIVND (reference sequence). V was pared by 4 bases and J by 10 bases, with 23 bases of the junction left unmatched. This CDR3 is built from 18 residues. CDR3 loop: CASSTSGGASSYRDGAFF. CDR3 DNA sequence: TGTGCCAGTAGTACATCAGGGGGCGCGTCCTCATATCGAGACGGAGCTTTCTTT.

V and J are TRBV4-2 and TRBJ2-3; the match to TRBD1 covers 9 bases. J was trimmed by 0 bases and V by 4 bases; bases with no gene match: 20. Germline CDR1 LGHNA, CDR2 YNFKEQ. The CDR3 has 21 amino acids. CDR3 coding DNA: TGTGCCAGCAGCCTTGATGTTTTTTTGGGGAACAGGGGGCCCAGCACAGATACGCAGTATTTT. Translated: CASSLDVFLGNRGPSTDTQYF.

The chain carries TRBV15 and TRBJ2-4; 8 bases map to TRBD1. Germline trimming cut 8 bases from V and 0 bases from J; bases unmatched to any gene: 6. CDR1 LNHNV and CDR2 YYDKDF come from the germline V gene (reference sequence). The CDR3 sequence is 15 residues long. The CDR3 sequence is CATGQGKLAKNIQYF. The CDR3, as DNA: TGTGCCACCGGACAGGGAAAGCTAGCCAAAAACATTCAGTACTTC.

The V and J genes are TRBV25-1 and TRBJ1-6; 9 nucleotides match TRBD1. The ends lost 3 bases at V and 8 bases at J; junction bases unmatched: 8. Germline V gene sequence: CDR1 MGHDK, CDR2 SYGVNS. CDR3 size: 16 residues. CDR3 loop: CASSEPGQGRHSPLHF. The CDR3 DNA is TGTGCCAGCAGTGAGCCGGGACAGGGCCGACATTCACCCCTCCACTTT.

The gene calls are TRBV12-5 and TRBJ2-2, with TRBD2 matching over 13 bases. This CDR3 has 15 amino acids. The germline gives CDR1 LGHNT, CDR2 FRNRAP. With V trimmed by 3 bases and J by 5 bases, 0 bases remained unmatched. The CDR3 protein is CASGLLAGGTGELFF. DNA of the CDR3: TGTGCTAGTGGTTTACTAGCGGGAGGGACCGGGGAGCTGTTTTTT.

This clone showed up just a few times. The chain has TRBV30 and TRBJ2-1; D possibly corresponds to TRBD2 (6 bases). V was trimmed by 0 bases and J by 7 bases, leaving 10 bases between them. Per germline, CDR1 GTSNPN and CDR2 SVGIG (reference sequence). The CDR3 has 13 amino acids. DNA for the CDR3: TGTGCCTGGAGTGTTGGAGGGAGGAATGAGCAGTTCTTC. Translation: CAWSVGGRNEQFF.

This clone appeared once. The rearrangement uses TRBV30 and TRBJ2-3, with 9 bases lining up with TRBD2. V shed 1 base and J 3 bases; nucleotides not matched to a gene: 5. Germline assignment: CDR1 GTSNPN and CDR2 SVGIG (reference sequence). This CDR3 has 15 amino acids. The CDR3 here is CAWSGWAGGTDTQYF. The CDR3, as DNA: TGTGCCTGGAGTGGATGGGCGGGGGGGACAGATACGCAGTATTTT.

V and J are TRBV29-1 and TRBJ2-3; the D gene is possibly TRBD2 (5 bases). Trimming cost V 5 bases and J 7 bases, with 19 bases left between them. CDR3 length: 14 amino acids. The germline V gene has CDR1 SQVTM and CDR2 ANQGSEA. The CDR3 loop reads CSVLEGNGLYTQYF. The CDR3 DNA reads TGCAGCGTTTTAGAGGGTAATGGGTTATATACGCAGTATTTT.

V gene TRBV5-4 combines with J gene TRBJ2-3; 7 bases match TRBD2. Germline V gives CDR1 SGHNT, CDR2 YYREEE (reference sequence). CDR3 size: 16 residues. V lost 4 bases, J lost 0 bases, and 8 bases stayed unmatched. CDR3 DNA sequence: TGTGCCAGCAGCACCCGGACTAGACCGAGCACAGATACGCAGTATTTT. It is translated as CASSTRTRPSTDTQYF.

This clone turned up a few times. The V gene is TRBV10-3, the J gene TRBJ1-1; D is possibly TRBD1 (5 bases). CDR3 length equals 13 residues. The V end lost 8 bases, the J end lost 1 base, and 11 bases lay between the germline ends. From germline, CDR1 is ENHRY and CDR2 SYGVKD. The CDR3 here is CAIFSRENTEAFF. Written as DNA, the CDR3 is TGTGCCATCTTCTCCAGGGAGAACACTGAAGCTTTCTTT.

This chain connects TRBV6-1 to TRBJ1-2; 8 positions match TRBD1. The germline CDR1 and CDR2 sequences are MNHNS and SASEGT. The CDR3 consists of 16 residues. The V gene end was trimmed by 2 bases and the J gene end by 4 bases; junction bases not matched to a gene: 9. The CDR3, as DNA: TGTGCCAGCAGTGAATACTCCAGGGGGCTGGGCTATGGCTACACCTTC. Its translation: CASSEYSRGLGYGYTF.

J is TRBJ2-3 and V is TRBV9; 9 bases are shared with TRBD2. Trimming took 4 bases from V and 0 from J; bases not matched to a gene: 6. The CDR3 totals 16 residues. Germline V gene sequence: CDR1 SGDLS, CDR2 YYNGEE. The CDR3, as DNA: TGTGCCAGCAGCTTCGCTAGCGGGACTAGCACAGATACGCAGTATTTT. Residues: CASSFASGTSTDTQYF. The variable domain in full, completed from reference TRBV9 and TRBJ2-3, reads DSGVTQTPKHLITATGQRVTLRCSPRSGDLSVYWYQQSLDQGLQFLIQYYNGEERAKGNILERFSAQQFPDLHSELNLSSLELGDSALYFCASSFASGTSTDTQYFGPGTRLTVL.

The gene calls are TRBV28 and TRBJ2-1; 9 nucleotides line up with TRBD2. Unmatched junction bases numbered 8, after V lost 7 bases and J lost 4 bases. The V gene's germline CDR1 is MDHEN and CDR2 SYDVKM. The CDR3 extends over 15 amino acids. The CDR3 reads CASTVTSGRYNEQFF. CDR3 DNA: TGTGCCAGCACTGTGACTAGCGGTCGATACAATGAGCAGTTCTTC.

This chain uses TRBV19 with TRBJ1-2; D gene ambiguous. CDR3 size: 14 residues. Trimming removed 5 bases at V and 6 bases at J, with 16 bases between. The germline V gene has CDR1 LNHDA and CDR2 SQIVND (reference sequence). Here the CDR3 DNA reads TGTGCCAGTAGTGATACTGGTTCCGTGGATGGCTACACCTTC. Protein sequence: CASSDTGSVDGYTF.

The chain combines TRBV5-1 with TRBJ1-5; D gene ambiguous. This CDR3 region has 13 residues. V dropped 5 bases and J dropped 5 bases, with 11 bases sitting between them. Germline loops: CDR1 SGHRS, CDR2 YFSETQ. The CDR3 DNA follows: TGCGCCAGCAGGGGAGATATGTATCAGCCCCAGCATTTT. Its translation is CASRGDMYQPQHF.

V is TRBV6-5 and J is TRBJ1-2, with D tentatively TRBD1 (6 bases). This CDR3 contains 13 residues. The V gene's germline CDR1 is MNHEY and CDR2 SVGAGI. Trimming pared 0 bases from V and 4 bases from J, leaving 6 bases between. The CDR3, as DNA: TGTGCCAGCAGTTACTCAGGGGGCTATGGCTACACCTTC. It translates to CASSYSGGYGYTF.

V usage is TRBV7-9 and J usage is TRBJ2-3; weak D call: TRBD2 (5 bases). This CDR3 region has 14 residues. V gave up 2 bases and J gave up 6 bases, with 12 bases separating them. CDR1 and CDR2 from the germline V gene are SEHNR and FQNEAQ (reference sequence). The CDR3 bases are TGTGCCAGCAGCTTAACACTAGATGGCGATACGCAGTATTTT. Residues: CASSLTLDGDTQYF.

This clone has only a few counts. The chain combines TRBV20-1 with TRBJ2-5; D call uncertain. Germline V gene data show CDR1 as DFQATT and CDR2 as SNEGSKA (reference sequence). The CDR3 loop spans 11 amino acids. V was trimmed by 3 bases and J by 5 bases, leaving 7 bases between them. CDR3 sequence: CSASLQETQYF. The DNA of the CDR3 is TGCAGTGCTAGCCTTCAGGAGACCCAGTACTTC.

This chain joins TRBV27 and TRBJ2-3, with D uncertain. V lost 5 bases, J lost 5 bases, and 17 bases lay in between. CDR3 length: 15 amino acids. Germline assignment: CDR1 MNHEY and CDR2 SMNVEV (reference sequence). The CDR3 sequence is CASSLQQITRDTQYF. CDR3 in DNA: TGTGCCAGCAGTCTACAGCAGATCACCAGAGATACGCAGTATTTT.

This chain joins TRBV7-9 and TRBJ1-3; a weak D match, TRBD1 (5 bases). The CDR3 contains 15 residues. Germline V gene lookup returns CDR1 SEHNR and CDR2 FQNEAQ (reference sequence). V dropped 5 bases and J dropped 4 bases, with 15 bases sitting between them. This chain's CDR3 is CASSKGGGAGNTIYF. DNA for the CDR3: TGTGCCAGCAGCAAAGGAGGAGGGGCAGGAAACACCATATATTTT.

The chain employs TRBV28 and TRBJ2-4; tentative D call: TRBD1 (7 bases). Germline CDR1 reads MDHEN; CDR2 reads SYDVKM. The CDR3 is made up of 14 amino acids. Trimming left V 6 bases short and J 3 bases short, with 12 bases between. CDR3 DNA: TGTGCCAGCAGCCGACAGGGAGGCAAAAACATTCAGTACTTC. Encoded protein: CASSRQGGKNIQYF.

The CDR3 here is CASGEDRAYGYTF. The CDR3 DNA sequence: TGCGCCAGCGGCGAGGACAGGGCCTATGGCTACACCTTC. The chain employs TRBV5-1 and TRBJ1-2; 8 bases are shared with TRBD1. The CDR3 length is 13 residues. V lost 7 bases to trimming and J lost 4 bases; unmatched junction nucleotides: 6. Germline V gives CDR1 SGHRS, CDR2 YFSETQ.